This TCR beta chain came from a study of blood T cell repertoires in COVID-19. In the study overall: Specimens from acute and convalescent COVID-19 originated in the United States, Italy and Spain. T cells, B-cell-depleted T cells, or PBMCs supplied cDNA or gDNA.

V was pared by 6 bases and J by 3 bases, with 24 bases between. Germline CDR1 MDHEN, CDR2 SYDVKM. This CDR3 region has 17 residues. Original data processing: Reference gene primer amplification gave estimated nucleated cell counts. Method: immunoSEQ multiplex PCR; TCRdb's copy keeps in-frame clones and lacks some. Clone size and V and J calls were adopted from that table, with D and trimming inferred from the DNA. The data show 55,000 to 65,000 clones, 79% seen once. The sequence was collected from a man aged 60 to 69 with acute or convalescent COVID-19. Sequenced: peripheral blood. The chain carries TRBV28 and TRBJ2-7; D is perhaps TRBD1 (6 bases). CDR3 DNA: TGTGCCAGCAGCCGAACTCCCGGGACACCAAGATACTACGAGCAGTACTTC. Translated: CASSRTPGTPRYYEQYF.